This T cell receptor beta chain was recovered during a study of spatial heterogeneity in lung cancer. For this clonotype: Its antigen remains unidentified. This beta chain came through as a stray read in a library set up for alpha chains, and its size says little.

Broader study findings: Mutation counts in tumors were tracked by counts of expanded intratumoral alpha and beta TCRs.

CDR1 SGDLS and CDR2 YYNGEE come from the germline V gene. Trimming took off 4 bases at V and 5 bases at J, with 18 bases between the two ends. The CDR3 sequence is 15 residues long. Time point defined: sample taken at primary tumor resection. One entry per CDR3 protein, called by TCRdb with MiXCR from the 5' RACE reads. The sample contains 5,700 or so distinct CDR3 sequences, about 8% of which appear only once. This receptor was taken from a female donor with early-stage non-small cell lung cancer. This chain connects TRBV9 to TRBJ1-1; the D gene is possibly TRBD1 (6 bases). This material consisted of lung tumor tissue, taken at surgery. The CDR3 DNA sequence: TGTGCCAGCAGCCCCTGGGGGGGGCGAAGGACTGAAGCTTTCTTT. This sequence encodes CASSPWGGRRTEAFF.